The entry below describes one T cell receptor (beta chain). Its antigen is undetermined. This record belongs to a study of CD4+ T cells in melanoma. Clones were read by immunoSEQ multiplex PCR, and TCRdb kept only the in-frame ones, dropping some. The sample records over 130,000 clones, about 93% being singletons. Overall study findings and caveats: CD8+ T cell, macrophage and B cell function reportedly correlated with neoantigen-specific CD4+ T cells. Neoantigen-specific CD4+ T cells in melanoma reportedly had diverse differentiation states.

The TCR comes from a human donor with melanoma.

Written as DNA, the CDR3 is TGCGCCAGCAGCTCCGACAGGGGTAGTGGCTACACCTTC. As protein: CASSSDRGSGYTF. V and J are TRBV5-1 and TRBJ1-2; 8 bases are shared with TRBD1. The CDR3 extends over 13 amino acids. After removal of 3 bases from V and 7 bases from J, the junction contained 5 bases not matched to a gene. Germline assignment: CDR1 SGHRS and CDR2 YFSETQ.